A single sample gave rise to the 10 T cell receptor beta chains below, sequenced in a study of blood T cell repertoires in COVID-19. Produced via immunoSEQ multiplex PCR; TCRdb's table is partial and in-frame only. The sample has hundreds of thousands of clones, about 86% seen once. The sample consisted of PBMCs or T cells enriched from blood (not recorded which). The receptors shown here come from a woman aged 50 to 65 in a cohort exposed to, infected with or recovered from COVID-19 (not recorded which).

As DNA, the CDR3 is TGCAGTGCTAGTCAGGGGACTAACGAGCAGTACTTC. It translates to CSASQGTNEQYF. This chain joins TRBV20-1 and TRBJ2-7; weak D call: TRBD2 (7 bases). The CDR3 sequence is 12 residues long. Germline V CDR1 and CDR2: DFQATT, SNEGSKA (reference sequence). V was trimmed by 3 bases and J by 5 bases, leaving 11 bases between them.

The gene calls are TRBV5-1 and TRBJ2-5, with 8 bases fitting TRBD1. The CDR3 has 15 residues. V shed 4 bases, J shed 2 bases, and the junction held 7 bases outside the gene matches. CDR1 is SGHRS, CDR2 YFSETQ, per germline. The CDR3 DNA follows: TGCGCCAGCAGCCAGGGGGCACTAGTGCAAGAGACCCAGTACTTC. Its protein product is CASSQGALVQETQYF.

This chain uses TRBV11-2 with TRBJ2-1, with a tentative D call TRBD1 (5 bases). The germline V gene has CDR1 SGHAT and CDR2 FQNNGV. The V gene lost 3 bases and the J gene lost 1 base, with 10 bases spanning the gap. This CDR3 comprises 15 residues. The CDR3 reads CASSFQGVSYNEQFF. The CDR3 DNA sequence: TGTGCCAGCAGCTTCCAGGGTGTATCCTACAATGAGCAGTTCTTC.

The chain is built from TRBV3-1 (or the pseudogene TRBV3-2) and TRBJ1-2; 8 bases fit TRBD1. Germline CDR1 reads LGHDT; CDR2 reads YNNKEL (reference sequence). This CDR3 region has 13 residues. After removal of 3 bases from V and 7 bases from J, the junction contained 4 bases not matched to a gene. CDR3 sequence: CASSQDRVGGYTF. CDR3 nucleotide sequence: TGTGCCAGCAGCCAGGACAGGGTCGGTGGCTACACCTTC.

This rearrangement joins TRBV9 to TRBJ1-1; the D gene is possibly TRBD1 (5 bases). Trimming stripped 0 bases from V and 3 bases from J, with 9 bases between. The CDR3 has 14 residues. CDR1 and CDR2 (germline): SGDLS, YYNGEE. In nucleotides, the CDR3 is TGTGCCAGCAGCGTAGCTGACAGACACACTGAAGCTTTCTTT. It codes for CASSVADRHTEAFF.

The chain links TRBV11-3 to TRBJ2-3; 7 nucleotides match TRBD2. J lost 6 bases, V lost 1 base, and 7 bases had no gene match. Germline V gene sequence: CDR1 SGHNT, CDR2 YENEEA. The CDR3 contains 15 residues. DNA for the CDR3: TGTGCCAGCAGCTTAGGTCTACTAGCGTCCGATACGCAGTATTTT. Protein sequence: CASSLGLLASDTQYF.

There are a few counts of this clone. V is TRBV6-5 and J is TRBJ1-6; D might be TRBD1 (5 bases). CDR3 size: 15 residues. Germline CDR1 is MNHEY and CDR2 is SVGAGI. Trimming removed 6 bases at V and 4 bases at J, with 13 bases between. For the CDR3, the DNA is TGTGCCAGCAGAGCCCCGGGGGGGTATAATTCACCCCTCCACTTT. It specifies CASRAPGGYNSPLHF.

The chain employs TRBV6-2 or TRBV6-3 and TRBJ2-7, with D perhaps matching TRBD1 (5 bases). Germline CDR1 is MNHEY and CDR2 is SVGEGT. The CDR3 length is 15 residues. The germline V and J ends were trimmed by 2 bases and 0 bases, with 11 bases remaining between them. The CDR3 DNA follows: TGTGCCAGCAGTTACCAGGCAGGGTACTCCTACGAGCAGTACTTC. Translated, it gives CASSYQAGYSYEQYF.

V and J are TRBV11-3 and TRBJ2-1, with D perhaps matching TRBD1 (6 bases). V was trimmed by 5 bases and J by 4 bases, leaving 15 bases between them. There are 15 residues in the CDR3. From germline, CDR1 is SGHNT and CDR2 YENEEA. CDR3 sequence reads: CASSPQVGAYNEQFF. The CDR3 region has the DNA TGTGCCAGCAGCCCCCAAGTGGGGGCGTACAATGAGCAGTTCTTC.

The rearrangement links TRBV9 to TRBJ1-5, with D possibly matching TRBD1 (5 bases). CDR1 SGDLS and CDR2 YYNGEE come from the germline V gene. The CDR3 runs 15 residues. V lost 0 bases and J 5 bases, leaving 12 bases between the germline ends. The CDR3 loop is CASSVGGQGDQPQHF. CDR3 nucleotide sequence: TGTGCCAGCAGCGTAGGTGGGCAGGGCGATCAGCCCCAGCATTTT.